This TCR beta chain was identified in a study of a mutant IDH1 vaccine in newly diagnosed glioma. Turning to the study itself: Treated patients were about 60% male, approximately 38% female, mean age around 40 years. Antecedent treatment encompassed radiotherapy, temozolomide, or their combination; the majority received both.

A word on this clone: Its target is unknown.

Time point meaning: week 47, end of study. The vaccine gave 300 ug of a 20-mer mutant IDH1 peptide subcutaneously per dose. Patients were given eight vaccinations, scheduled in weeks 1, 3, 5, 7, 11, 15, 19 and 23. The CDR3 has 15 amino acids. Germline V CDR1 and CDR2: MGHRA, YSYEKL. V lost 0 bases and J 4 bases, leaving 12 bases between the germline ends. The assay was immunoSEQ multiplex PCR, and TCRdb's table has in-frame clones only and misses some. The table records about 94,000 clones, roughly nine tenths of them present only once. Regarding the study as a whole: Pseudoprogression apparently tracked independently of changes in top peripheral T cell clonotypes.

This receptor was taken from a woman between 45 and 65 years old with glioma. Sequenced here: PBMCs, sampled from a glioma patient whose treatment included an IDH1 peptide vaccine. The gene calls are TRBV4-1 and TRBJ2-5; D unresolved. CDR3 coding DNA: TGCGCCAGCAGCCAAGATGGAGTTCCAGGAGAGACCCAGTACTTC. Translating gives CASSQDGVPGETQYF.